This TCR beta chain was captured in a study of cytotoxic CD8 clonotypes in ibrutinib-treated CLL. The CDR3 sequence is 13 residues long. Germline loops: CDR1 LNHDA, CDR2 SQIVND (reference sequence). The V end was cut by 3 bases, the J end by 6 bases, with 8 bases between. The table came from immunoSEQ multiplex PCR; TCRdb's copy has only in-frame clones and leaves some out. The sample consists of approximately 10,000 clones, around 80% of them appearing once. This clone has a single count. The chain carries TRBV19 and TRBJ2-2; the D gene could be TRBD1 or TRBD2 (5 bases each). The sample in question was PBMCs, obtained at disease progression, from a patient treated with ibrutinib. The clonotype originates from a human donor with chronic lymphocytic leukemia. The CDR3 DNA reads as TGTGCCAGTAGTATGGGGGTCCCCGGGGAGCTGTTTTTT. It is translated as CASSMGVPGELFF.